A selection of T cell receptor beta chains follows, all from one sample in a study of regulatory T cells in long-lasting Graves disease. TCRdb redid the calling of the multiplex PCR reads with MiXCR, one entry per CDR3 protein. The table lists about 470,000 distinct CDR3 sequences, less than 25% of them singletons, with under 9% in the top ten. Sequencing was performed on peripheral blood mononuclear cells (PBMCs), taken when the disease was refractory, from a patient treated with antithyroid drugs. The receptors originated from a female donor with Graves disease. Each CDR3 is given with its conserved first and last residue. D genes are given only for firm matches. The size field is filled for only some rows; it gives once, few, many or a size class.

abundance	v_gene	d_gene	j_gene	CDR3aa	CDR3nt
.	TRBV13	.	TRBJ1-1	CASGELRNTEAFF	TGTGCCAGCGGGGAACTGCGGAACACTGAAGCTTTCTTT
many	TRBV12-3/TRBV12-4	.	TRBJ1-6	CASSFRGGNSPLHF	TGTGCCAGCAGTTTCAGGGGCGGAAATTCACCCCTCCACTTT
.	TRBV7-9	TRBD2	TRBJ2-1	CASSPPLEAGLAWNEQFF	TGTGCCAGCAGCCCCCCACTTGAGGCGGGACTAGCGTGGAATGAGCAGTTCTTC
many	TRBV18	TRBD1	TRBJ1-1	CASSQQGQNTEAFF	TGTGCCAGCTCACAACAGGGGCAGAACACTGAAGCTTTCTTT
many	TRBV12-3/TRBV12-4	.	TRBJ1-2	CASTARGRNYGYTF	TGTGCCAGCACCGCCAGGGGCAGGAACTATGGCTACACCTTC
many	TRBV27	.	TRBJ2-5	CASSFLGTGTYGPKTQYF	TGTGCCAGCAGTTTTCTAGGAACCGGGACCTACGGGCCAAAGACCCAGTACTTC
many	TRBV2	.	TRBJ1-1	CASSMDVGFEAFF	TGTGCCAGCAGTATGGATGTGGGGTTTGAAGCTTTCTTT
.	TRBV6-2/TRBV6-3	TRBD2	TRBJ2-7	CASSTGASGTPYEQYF	TGTGCCAGCAGCACTGGGGCTAGCGGGACCCCCTACGAGCAGTACTTC
many	TRBV6-5	.	TRBJ1-1	CASSYSRQRVSAFF	TGTGCCAGCAGTTACTCGAGACAGCGCGTGTCAGCTTTCTTT
.	TRBV28	.	TRBJ1-5	CAGSFRGNQPQHF	TGTGCCGGCAGTTTCAGGGGCAATCAGCCCCAGCATTTT
.	TRBV5-6	TRBD2	TRBJ2-5	CASSLVGAGATGETQYF	TGTGCCAGCAGCTTGGTGGGAGCGGGAGCAACGGGGGAGACCCAGTACTTC
.	TRBV15	.	TRBJ1-1	CATSSVRGTPQIF	TGTGCCACCAGCAGCGTGCGGGGGACTCCTCAGATATTT
many	TRBV13	.	TRBJ1-2	CASSPRVTNYGYTF	TGTGCCAGCAGCCCTAGGGTAACTAACTATGGCTACACCTTC
.	TRBV5-1	TRBD2	TRBJ2-5	CANSLLASGQETQYF	TGCGCCAACAGCTTGTTGGCTAGCGGGCAAGAGACCCAGTACTTC
.	TRBV19	TRBD2	TRBJ2-5	CASSPGGRRETQYF	TGTGCCAGTAGTCCGGGGGGGAGACGGGAGACCCAGTACTTC
few	TRBV12-3/TRBV12-4	.	TRBJ2-3	CASSFRPDTQYF	TGTGCCAGCAGTTTTCGTCCAGATACGCAGTATTTT
few	TRBV12-5	TRBD2	TRBJ2-3	CASGLAGEGTDTQYF	TGTGCTAGTGGGTTAGCGGGCGAAGGCACAGATACGCAGTATTTT
few	TRBV6-9	TRBD1	TRBJ2-7	CASSYPGDRALAYEQYF	TGTGCCAGCAGTTACCCAGGGGACAGAGCCTTGGCCTACGAGCAGTACTTC
.	TRBV7-6	.	TRBJ2-2	CASKGHTNTGELFF	TGTGCCAGCAAGGGACACACGAACACCGGGGAGCTGTTTTTT
few	TRBV29-1	.	TRBJ1-1	CSVMKDTEAFF	TGCAGCGTTATGAAGGACACTGAAGCTTTCTTT
few	TRBV29-1	.	TRBJ1-1	CSVEGPGGTEAFF	TGCAGCGTTGAAGGGCCGGGGGGCACTGAAGCTTTCTTT
.	TRBV7-9	.	TRBJ2-3	CASSPPAYGVTQYF	TGTGCCAGCAGCCCACCCGCCTACGGAGTTACGCAGTATTTT
.	TRBV6-2/TRBV6-3	.	TRBJ1-6	CASSSTRVSGSPLHF	TGTGCCAGCAGTTCAACCAGGGTGTCGGGATCACCCCTCCACTTT
.	TRBV7-9	.	TRBJ1-4	CASSLQGEDEKLFF	TGTGCCAGCAGTTTACAGGGAGAGGATGAAAAACTGTTTTTT
few	TRBV6-1	.	TRBJ2-2	CASSERATELFF	TGTGCCAGCAGTGAAAGGGCTACGGAGCTGTTTTTT
.	TRBV5-1	.	TRBJ1-2	CASSTTGWTNYGYTF	TGCGCCAGCAGCACAACAGGGTGGACTAACTATGGCTACACCTTC
many	TRBV2	TRBD1	TRBJ1-5	CASSPLDRDGEPQHF	TGTGCCAGCAGCCCCTTGGACAGGGATGGAGAGCCCCAGCATTTT
many	TRBV6-1	.	TRBJ2-2	CASSPDGYLGTGELFF	TGTGCCAGCAGTCCCGACGGGTACCTAGGCACCGGGGAGCTGTTTTTT
.	TRBV7-9	TRBD1	TRBJ1-6	CASSSSLQGANSPLHF	TGTGCCAGCAGCTCATCCCTCCAGGGGGCGAATTCACCCCTCCACTTT
many	TRBV2	TRBD1	TRBJ2-5	CASSEKGAMGETQYF	TGTGCCAGCAGTGAAAAGGGGGCGATGGGGGAGACCCAGTACTTC
.	TRBV29-1	TRBD2	TRBJ2-5	CSVLGQAGIQETQYF	TGCAGCGTCCTAGGACAAGCGGGAATACAAGAGACCCAGTACTTC
many	TRBV28	TRBD1	TRBJ1-2	CASSLTGYGYTF	TGTGCCAGCAGTTTGACAGGGTATGGCTACACCTTC
many	TRBV6-1	.	TRBJ1-3	CASSEADSGIRNTIYF	TGTGCCAGCAGTGAAGCTGACAGCGGCATAAGAAACACCATATATTTT
many	TRBV11-1	TRBD2	TRBJ2-7	CASRPKREGRYEQYF	TGTGCCAGCAGACCAAAGCGGGAGGGCCGATACGAGCAGTACTTC
many	TRBV7-9	.	TRBJ2-7	CASSQGPSGRDEQYF	TGTGCCAGCAGCCAGGGCCCCTCGGGGAGAGACGAGCAGTACTTC
few	TRBV4-2	.	TRBJ1-1	CASSQEAGGKNTEAFF	TGTGCCAGCAGCCAAGAGGCCGGGGGGAAGAACACTGAAGCTTTCTTT
.	TRBV6-1	TRBD1	TRBJ1-5	CASGQGPSNQPQHF	TGTGCCAGTGGACAGGGGCCGAGCAATCAGCCCCAGCATTTT
.	TRBV5-1	.	TRBJ2-2	CASTPRSDTGELFF	TGCGCCAGCACCCCTCGGAGCGACACCGGGGAGCTGTTTTTT
.	TRBV7-9	.	TRBJ2-7	CASSPQGTLEQYF	TGTGCCAGCAGCCCACAGGGAACCCTCGAGCAGTACTTC
.	TRBV30	.	TRBJ1-2	CAWSVLRENYGYTF	TGTGCCTGGAGTGTTCTCCGGGAAAACTATGGCTACACCTTC
many	TRBV4-1	.	TRBJ2-7	CASSQVRGGYEQYF	TGCGCCAGCAGCCAAGTCAGGGGAGGATACGAGCAGTACTTC
.	TRBV18	TRBD2	TRBJ2-3	CASSPTSGPDTQYF	TGTGCCAGCTCACCGACTAGCGGGCCAGATACGCAGTATTTT
many	TRBV11-2	.	TRBJ2-7	CASSYRVLYEQYF	TGTGCCAGCAGCTATAGGGTACTCTACGAGCAGTACTTC
.	TRBV6-9	.	TRBJ2-3	CASSYMGYADTQYF	TGTGCCAGCAGTTACATGGGATATGCAGATACGCAGTATTTT
.	TRBV25-1	TRBD1	TRBJ1-1	CASNTGGNTEAFF	TGTGCCAGCAACACAGGGGGGAACACTGAAGCTTTCTTT
few	TRBV6-5	.	TRBJ2-6	CASSYFPISGANVLTF	TGTGCCAGCAGTTACTTCCCGATCTCTGGGGCCAACGTCCTGACTTTC
many	TRBV7-2	TRBD1	TRBJ2-5	CASSLRQGAWETQYF	TGTGCCAGCAGCTTAAGGCAGGGGGCATGGGAGACCCAGTACTTC
many	TRBV28	.	TRBJ2-5	CASSLGLQDQETQYF	TGTGCCAGCAGTTTAGGCCTGCAGGACCAAGAGACCCAGTACTTC